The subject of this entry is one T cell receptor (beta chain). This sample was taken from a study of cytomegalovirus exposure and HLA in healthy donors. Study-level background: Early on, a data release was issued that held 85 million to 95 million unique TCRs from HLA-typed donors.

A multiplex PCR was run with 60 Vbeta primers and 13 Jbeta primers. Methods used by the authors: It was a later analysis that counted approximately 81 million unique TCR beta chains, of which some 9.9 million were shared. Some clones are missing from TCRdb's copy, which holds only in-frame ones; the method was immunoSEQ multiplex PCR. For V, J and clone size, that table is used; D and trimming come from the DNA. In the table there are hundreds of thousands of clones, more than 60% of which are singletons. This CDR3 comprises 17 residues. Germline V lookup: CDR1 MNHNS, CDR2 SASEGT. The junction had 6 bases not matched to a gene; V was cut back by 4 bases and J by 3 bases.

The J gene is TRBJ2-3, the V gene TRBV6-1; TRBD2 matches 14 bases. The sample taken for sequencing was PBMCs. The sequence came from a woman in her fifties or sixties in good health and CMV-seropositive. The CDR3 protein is CASSVGTSGGPTDTQYF. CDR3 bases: TGTGCCAGCAGTGTCGGGACTAGCGGGGGCCCTACAGATACGCAGTATTTT.